The entry below describes one T cell receptor (beta chain). This entry is derived from a study of T cell responses to AZD1222 COVID-19 vaccine. After removal of 5 bases from V and 4 bases from J, the junction contained 8 bases not matched to a gene. Germline lookup yields CDR1 SQVTM and CDR2 ANQGSEA. The CDR3 is made up of 14 amino acids. Sequencing used immunoSEQ multiplex PCR; TCRdb keeps in-frame clones, though not all of them. The data contain fewer than 110,000 clones, about 89% of them singletons. Specimen: peripheral blood, collected on day 0 of AZD1222 vaccination. This clonotype originated in an adult in good health. This sequence joins TRBV29-1 and TRBJ2-1; 7 nucleotides align to TRBD1. CDR3 in DNA: TGCAGCGTTAGGACAGGCAGGGAGTACAATGAGCAGTTCTTC. It is translated as CSVRTGREYNEQFF.